One and the same sample provided the 9 T cell receptor beta chains below, sequenced in a study of blood T cell repertoires in COVID-19. Sequenced by immunoSEQ multiplex PCR; TCRdb stores in-frame clones only, minus some. The data contain fewer than 300,000 clones, 83% of them singletons. Sequenced material: peripheral blood. These receptors were obtained from a woman in her sixties or seventies with active or convalescent COVID-19.

In its sample, this clone was seen a few times. The chain combines TRBV5-8 with TRBJ1-2, with D possibly matching TRBD1 (5 bases). V was clipped by 4 bases and J by 4 bases, with 11 bases between them. This CDR3 is 13 amino acids long. Germline assignment: CDR1 SGHTS and CDR2 YDEGEE. CDR3 sequence reads: CASSPLQGYGYTF. The CDR3 DNA is TGTGCCAGCAGCCCCCTCCAGGGCTATGGCTACACCTTC. Full variable domain (missing parts from reference TRBV5-8 and TRBJ1-2): EAGVTQSPTHLIKTRGQQATLRCSPISGHTSVYWYQQALGLGLQFLLWYDEGEERNRGNFPPRFSGRQFPNYSSELNVNALELEDSALYLCASSPLQGYGYTFGSGTRLTVV.

V and J are TRBV30 and TRBJ2-1, with D perhaps matching TRBD1 (6 bases). The CDR3 loop spans 14 amino acids. Germline CDR1 is GTSNPN and CDR2 is SVGIG (reference sequence). V lost 5 bases to trimming and J lost 9 bases, with 20 bases between them. The DNA for the CDR3 is TGTGCCTGGGGTCTGTGGCAGGGGATCAGTGAGCAGTTCTTC. Its protein product is CAWGLWQGISEQFF.

The chain carries TRBV11-2 and TRBJ1-2; no firm D call. Deletions cut 8 bases from V and 8 bases from J, with 12 bases between. The germline V gene encodes CDR1 SGHAT and CDR2 FQNNGV. The CDR3 has 11 amino acids. Written as DNA, the CDR3 is TGTGCCAGCGGCGGCGACTTGGGCTACACCTTC. Protein: CASGGDLGYTF.

The CDR3 is CASSQGRHQRAEAFF. CDR3 bases: TGTGCCAGCAGCCAAGGACGGCACCAACGGGCTGAAGCTTTCTTT. The rearrangement joins TRBV3-1 (or the pseudogene TRBV3-2) to TRBJ1-1; D remains unclear. CDR3 length: 15 amino acids. CDR1 and CDR2 from the germline V gene are LGHDT and YNNKEL (reference sequence). Trimming pared 1 base from V and 6 bases from J, leaving 15 bases between.

The chain uses TRBV29-1 and TRBJ1-4; 9 positions match TRBD1. With V trimmed by 4 bases and J by 6 bases, 3 bases remained unmatched. The CDR3 totals 13 residues. The germline gives CDR1 SQVTM, CDR2 ANQGSEA. The chain's CDR3 is CSVVGTGHEKLFF. CDR3 bases: TGCAGCGTTGTGGGGACAGGGCATGAAAAACTGTTTTTT.

The chain has TRBV7-9 and TRBJ2-7, with a weak D call TRBD2 (5 bases). Trimming removed 2 bases from V and 0 bases from J, with 8 bases in between. Looked up from germline, CDR1 is SEHNR and CDR2 is FQNEAQ (reference sequence). The CDR3 totals 14 residues. DNA of the CDR3: TGTGCCAGCAGCTTACCGAGCGGCTCCTACGAGCAGTACTTC. This sequence encodes CASSLPSGSYEQYF.

The chain links TRBV6-5 to TRBJ2-1; possible D gene TRBD1, 5 bases. V lost 0 bases and J 2 bases, leaving 8 bases between the germline ends. The germline V gene encodes CDR1 MNHEY and CDR2 SVGAGI. The CDR3 is 15 amino acids. The CDR3 region has the DNA TGTGCCAGCAGTTACTCTCCCAGGGCCTACAATGAGCAGTTCTTC. This gives the protein CASSYSPRAYNEQFF.

The V call is TRBV6-5, the J call TRBJ1-1; D is undetermined. CDR1 is MNHEY and CDR2 is SVGAGI in the germline V gene. The V gene lost 6 bases and the J gene lost 3 bases, with 14 bases spanning the gap. This CDR3 spans 14 amino acids. This CDR3 is CASSQNEYDTEAFF. The CDR3 DNA is TGTGCCAGCAGCCAAAATGAGTATGACACTGAAGCTTTCTTT.

This chain joins TRBV29-1 and TRBJ2-5, with 7 nucleotides matching TRBD1. The CDR3 spans 13 residues. Unmatched junction bases numbered 9, after V lost 6 bases and J lost 5 bases. The germline V gene encodes CDR1 SQVTM and CDR2 ANQGSEA. CDR3 DNA sequence: TGCAGCGTGCCCCTAAAACAGGGGGAGACCCAGTACTTC. Amino acid sequence: CSVPLKQGETQYF.